The clone carrying this T cell receptor (beta chain) was seen just once. Its antigen is unknown. J gave up 3 bases and V 5 bases, and 1 base lay outside the gene matches. This CDR3 is built from 14 residues. Germline lookup yields CDR1 KGHDR and CDR2 SFDVKD. This sample was taken from a study of Ad26.COV2.S vaccination and SARS-CoV-2 variants. At the level of the study: Each vaccinee took Ad26.COV2.S intramuscularly, once or twice 56 days apart. Broader study findings: For non-spike TCRs, breadth in vaccine recipients resembled that in placebo recipients. Measures of TCR breadth and depth may have fallen short of total T cell responses.

The protocol was immunoSEQ multiplex PCR, while the TCRdb copy is restricted to in-frame clones and leaves out a portion. The sample includes around 300,000 clones, around 89% seen only once; the top ten take about 4.6%. Described treatment: 15 to 20 received Ad26.COV2.S at low or high dose, single or two shots; about 5 received placebo; per-sample allocation not given. The samples were gathered on day 63 after the first injection of vaccine or placebo. The clonotype originates from a person between 18 and 60 years old who received the Ad26.COV2.S COVID-19 vaccine or a placebo. The rearrangement links TRBV24-1 to TRBJ2-1; 9 nucleotides match TRBD2. The starting material was peripheral blood, obtained in a trial of Ad26.COV2.S vaccine versus placebo. The CDR3 DNA reads TGTGCCACCAGTGGACTAGCGGACTACAATGAGCAGTTCTTC. This sequence encodes CATSGLADYNEQFF.